This TCR beta chain was profiled in a study of radiation and T cells in renal cell carcinoma. In germline, CDR1 is MNHNY, CDR2 SVGAGI (reference sequence). The CDR3 is made up of 16 amino acids. The ends were cut back, 6 bases at V and 3 bases at J, with 20 bases in the middle. The time point was: baseline pretreatment blood. Treatment denoted: 15 Gy SBRT to primary tumor, nephrectomy 4 weeks later. The data were produced by immunoSEQ multiplex PCR, yet TCRdb's version contains in-frame clones alone and is incomplete. Of about 140,000 clones in the sample, approximately 82% were seen once. This chain links TRBV6-6 with TRBJ1-1, with a weak D call TRBD1 (5 bases). This TCR derives from a woman in her forties or fifties with renal cell carcinoma. Sequences were derived from blood, sampled from a patient whose treatment included radiotherapy and nephrectomy. This CDR3 is CASRTGAGKEHTEAFF. CDR3 sequence (DNA): TGTGCCAGCAGGACCGGGGCGGGGAAGGAGCACACTGAAGCTTTCTTT.